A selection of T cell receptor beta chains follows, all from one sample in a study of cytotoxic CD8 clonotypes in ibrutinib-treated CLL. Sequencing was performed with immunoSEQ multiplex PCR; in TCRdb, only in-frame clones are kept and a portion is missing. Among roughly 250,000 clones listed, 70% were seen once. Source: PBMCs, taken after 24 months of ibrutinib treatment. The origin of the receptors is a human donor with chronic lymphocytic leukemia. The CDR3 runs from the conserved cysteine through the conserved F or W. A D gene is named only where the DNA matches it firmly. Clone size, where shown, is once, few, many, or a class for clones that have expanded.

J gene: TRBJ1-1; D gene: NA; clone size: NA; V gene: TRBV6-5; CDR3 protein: CASSYSTVGGGTEAFF; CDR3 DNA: TGTGCCAGCAGTTACTCGACGGTGGGGGGGGGAACTGAAGCTTTCTTT
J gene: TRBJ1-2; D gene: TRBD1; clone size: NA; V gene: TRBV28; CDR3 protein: CAHTTGSYGYTF; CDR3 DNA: TGTGCCCATACGACAGGGAGCTATGGCTACACCTTC
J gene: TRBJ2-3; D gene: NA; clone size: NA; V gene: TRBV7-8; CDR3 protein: CASSFYQGTDTQYF; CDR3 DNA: TGTGCCAGCAGCTTTTACCAGGGGACAGATACGCAGTATTTT
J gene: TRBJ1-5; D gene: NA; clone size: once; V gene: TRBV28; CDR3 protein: CASHQELAYQPQHF; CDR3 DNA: TGTGCCAGCCATCAGGAATTGGCGTATCAGCCCCAGCATTTT
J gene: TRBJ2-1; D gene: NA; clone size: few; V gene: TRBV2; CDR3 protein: CASRERDSRVNEQFF; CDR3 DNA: TGTGCCAGCAGGGAAAGGGACTCCAGGGTCAATGAGCAGTTCTTC
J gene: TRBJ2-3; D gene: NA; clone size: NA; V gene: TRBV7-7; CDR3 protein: CASSAEATDTQYF; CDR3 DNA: TGTGCTAGCAGCGCGGAGGCCACAGATACGCAGTATTTT
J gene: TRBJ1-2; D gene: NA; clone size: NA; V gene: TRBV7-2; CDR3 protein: CASSPITGAGAGYTF; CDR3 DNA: TGTGCCAGCAGCCCCATCACCGGGGCAGGGGCTGGCTACACCTTC
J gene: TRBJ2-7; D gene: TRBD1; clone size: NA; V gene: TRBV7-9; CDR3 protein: CASSPTGEDEQYF; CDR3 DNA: TGTGCCAGCAGCCCGACAGGGGAAGACGAGCAGTACTTC
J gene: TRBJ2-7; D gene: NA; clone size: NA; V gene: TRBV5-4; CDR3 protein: CASSLGRGDHYEQYF; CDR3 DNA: TGTGCCAGCAGCTTGGGGAGGGGCGACCACTACGAGCAGTACTTC
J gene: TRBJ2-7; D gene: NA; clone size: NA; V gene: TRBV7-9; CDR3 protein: CASSLLGWRDSYEQYF; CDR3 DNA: TGTGCCAGCAGCTTACTGGGTTGGCGGGACTCCTACGAGCAGTACTTC
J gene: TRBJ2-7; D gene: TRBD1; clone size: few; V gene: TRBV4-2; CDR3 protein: CASSQDIAGGGEQYF; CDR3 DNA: TGTGCCAGCAGCCAAGACATCGCAGGGGGCGGTGAGCAGTACTTC
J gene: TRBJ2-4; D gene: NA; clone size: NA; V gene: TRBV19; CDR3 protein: CASSISRGAGIQYF; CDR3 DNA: TGTGCCAGTAGTATAAGTCGGGGGGCAGGCATTCAGTACTTC
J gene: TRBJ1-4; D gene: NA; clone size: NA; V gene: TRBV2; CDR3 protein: CASRVGGNEKLFF; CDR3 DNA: TGTGCCAGCAGGGTGGGGGGAAATGAAAAACTGTTTTTT
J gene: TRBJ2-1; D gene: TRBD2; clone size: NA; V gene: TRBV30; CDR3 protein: CAGRDGSYNEQFF; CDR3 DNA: TGTGCCGGGAGGGACGGGTCCTACAATGAGCAGTTCTTC
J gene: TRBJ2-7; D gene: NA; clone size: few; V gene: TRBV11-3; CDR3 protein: CASSFGSDYEQYF; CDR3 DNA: TGTGCCAGCAGCTTCGGGTCTGACTACGAGCAGTACTTC
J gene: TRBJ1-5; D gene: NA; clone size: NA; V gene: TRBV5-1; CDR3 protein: CASRAAEHQPQHF; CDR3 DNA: TGCGCCAGCAGGGCGGCAGAGCATCAGCCCCAGCATTTT
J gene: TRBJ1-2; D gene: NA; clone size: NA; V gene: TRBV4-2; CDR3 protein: CASSQRGGYTF; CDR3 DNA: TGTGCCAGCAGCCAACGTGGGGGCTACACCTTC
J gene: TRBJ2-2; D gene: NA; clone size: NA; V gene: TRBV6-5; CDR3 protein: CASSHWRANTGELFF; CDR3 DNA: TGTGCCAGCAGCCATTGGAGGGCGAACACCGGGGAGCTGTTTTTT
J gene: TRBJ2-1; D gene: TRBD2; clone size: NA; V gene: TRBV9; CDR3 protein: CASSLSGDSYNEQFF; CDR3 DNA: TGTGCCAGCAGCCTTAGCGGGGACTCCTACAATGAGCAGTTCTTC
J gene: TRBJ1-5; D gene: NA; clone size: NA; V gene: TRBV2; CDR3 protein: CASSVGQLINQPQHF; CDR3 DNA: TGTGCCAGCAGTGTGGGTCAGCTGATTAATCAGCCCCAGCATTTT
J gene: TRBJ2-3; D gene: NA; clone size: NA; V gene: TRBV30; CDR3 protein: CAWSVGGSRGDTQYF; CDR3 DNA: TGTGCCTGGAGTGTGGGGGGATCTCGAGGGGATACGCAGTATTTT
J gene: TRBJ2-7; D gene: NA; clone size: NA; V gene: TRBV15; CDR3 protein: CATSRDPEDYEQYF; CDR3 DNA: TGTGCCACCAGCCGAGACCCGGAAGACTACGAGCAGTACTTC
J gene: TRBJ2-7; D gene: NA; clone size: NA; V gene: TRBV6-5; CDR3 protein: CASSNTGELGEQYF; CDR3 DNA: TGTGCCAGCAGTAACACGGGGGAGTTGGGTGAGCAGTACTTC
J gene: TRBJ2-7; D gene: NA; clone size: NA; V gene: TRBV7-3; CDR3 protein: CASSPPPHAWESYEQYF; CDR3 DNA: TGTGCCAGCAGCCCGCCCCCTCATGCGTGGGAATCCTACGAGCAGTACTTC
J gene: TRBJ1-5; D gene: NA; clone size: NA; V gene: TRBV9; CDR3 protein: CASSVQAGGEPQHF; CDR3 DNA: TGTGCCAGCAGCGTGCAGGCTGGCGGTGAGCCCCAGCATTTT
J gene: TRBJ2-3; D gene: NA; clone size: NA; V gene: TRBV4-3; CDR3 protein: CASSQDGTSGSTDTQYF; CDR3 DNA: TGCGCCAGCAGCCAAGACGGGACCTCCGGGAGCACAGATACGCAGTATTTT
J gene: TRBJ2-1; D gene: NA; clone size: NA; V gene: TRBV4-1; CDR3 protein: CASSLSPLEGNNNEQFF; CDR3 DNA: TGCGCCAGCAGCCTTTCCCCCCTAGAGGGAAATAACAATGAGCAGTTCTTC
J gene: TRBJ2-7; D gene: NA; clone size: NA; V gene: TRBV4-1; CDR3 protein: CASSQAETYEQYF; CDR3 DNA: TGCGCCAGCAGCCAAGCAGAGACCTACGAGCAGTACTTC
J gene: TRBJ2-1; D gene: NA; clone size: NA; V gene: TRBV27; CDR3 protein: CASNSDSLYNEQFF; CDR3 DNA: TGTGCCAGCAACTCGGACTCCTTATACAATGAGCAGTTCTTC
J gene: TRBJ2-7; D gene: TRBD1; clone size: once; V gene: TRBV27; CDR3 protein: CASSLVGQGTYEQYF; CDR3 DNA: TGTGCCAGCAGTTTGGTAGGACAGGGCACCTACGAGCAGTACTTC
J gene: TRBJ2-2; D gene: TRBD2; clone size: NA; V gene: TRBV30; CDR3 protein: CAWSELAGGPGGELFF; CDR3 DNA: TGTGCCTGGAGTGAGTTAGCGGGAGGGCCCGGCGGGGAGCTGTTTTTT
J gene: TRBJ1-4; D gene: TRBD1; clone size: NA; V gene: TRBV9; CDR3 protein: CASSPRTGLATNEKLFF; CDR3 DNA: TGTGCCAGCAGCCCGAGGACAGGGCTGGCAACTAATGAAAAACTGTTTTTT